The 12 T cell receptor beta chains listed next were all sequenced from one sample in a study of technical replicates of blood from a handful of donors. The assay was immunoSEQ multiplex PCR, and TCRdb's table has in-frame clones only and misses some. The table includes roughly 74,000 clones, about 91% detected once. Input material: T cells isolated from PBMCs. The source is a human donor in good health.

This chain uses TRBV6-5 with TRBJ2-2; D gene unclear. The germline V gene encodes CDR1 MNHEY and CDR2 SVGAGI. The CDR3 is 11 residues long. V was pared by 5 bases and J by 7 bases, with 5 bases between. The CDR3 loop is CASSLYGELFF. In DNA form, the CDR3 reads TGTGCCAGCAGTCTTTACGGGGAGCTGTTTTTT.

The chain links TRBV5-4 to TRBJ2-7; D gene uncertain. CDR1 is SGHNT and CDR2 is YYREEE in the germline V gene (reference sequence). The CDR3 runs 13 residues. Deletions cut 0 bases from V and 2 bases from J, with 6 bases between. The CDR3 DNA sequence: TGTGCCAGCAGCTTGGGGCCAACCTACGAGCAGTACTTC. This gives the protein CASSLGPTYEQYF.

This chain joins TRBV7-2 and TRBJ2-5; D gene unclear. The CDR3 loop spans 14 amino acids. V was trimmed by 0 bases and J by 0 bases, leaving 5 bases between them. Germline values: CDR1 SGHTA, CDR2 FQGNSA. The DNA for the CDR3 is TGTGCCAGCAGCTTAGCCGCGTACCAAGAGACCCAGTACTTC. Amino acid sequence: CASSLAAYQETQYF.

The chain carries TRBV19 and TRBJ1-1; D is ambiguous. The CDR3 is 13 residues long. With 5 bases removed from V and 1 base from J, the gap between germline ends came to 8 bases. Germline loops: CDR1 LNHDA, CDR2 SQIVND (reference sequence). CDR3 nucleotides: TGTGCCAGTAGTCCGGACTGGAACACTGAAGCTTTCTTT. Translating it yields CASSPDWNTEAFF.

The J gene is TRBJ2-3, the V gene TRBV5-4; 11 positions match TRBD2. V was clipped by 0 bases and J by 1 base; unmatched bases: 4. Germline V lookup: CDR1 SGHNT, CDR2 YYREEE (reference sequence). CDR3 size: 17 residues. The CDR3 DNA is TGTGCCAGCAGCTTGGCACTAGCGGGAGTTGGCACAGATACGCAGTATTTT. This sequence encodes CASSLALAGVGTDTQYF.

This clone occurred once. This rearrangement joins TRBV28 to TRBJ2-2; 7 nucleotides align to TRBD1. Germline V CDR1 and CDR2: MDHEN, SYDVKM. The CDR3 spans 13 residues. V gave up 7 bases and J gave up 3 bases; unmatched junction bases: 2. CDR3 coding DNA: TGTGCCAGCAACAGGGGTGACACCGGGGAGCTGTTTTTT. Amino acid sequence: CASNRGDTGELFF. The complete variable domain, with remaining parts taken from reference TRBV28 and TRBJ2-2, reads DVKVTQSSRYLVKRTGEKVFLECVQDMDHENMFWYRQDPGLGLRLIYFSYDVKMKEKGDIPEGYSVSREKKERFSLILESASTNQTSMYLCASNRGDTGELFFGEGSRLTVL.

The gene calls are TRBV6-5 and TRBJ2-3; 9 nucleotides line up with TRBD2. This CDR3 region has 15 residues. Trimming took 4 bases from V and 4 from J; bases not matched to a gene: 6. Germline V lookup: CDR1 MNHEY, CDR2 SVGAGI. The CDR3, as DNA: TGTGCCAGCAGTTCCATGGCGGGAGGGGCAGATACGCAGTATTTT. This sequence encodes CASSSMAGGADTQYF.

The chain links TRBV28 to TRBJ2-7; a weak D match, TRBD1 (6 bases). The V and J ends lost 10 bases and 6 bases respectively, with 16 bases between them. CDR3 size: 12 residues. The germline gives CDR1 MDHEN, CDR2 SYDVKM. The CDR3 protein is CATSINRVEQYF. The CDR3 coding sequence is TGTGCCACCTCGATTAACAGGGTCGAGCAGTACTTC.

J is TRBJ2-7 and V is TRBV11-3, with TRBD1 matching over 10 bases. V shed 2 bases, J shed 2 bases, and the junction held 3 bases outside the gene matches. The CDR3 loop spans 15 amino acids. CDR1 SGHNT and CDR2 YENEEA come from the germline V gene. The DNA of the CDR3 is TGTGCCAGCAGCTTATACGGACAGGGGGCCTACGAGCAGTACTTC. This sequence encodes CASSLYGQGAYEQYF.

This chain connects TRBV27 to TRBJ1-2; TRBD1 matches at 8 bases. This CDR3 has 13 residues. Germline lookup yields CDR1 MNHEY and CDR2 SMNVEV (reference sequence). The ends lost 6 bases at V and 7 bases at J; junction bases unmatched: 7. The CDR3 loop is CASSSGQGLGYTF. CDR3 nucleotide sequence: TGTGCCAGCAGCTCCGGACAGGGACTTGGCTACACCTTC.

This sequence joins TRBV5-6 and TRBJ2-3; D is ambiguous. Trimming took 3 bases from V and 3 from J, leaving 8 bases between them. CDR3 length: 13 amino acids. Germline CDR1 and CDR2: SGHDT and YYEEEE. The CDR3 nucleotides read TGTGCCAGCAGCTCTAGTTGGACAGATACGCAGTATTTT. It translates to CASSSSWTDTQYF.

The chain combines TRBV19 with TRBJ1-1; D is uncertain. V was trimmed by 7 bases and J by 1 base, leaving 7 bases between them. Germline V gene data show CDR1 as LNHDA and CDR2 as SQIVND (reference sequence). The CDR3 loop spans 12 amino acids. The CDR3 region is CASNTGNTEAFF. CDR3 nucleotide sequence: TGTGCCAGTAATACCGGGAACACTGAAGCTTTCTTT.